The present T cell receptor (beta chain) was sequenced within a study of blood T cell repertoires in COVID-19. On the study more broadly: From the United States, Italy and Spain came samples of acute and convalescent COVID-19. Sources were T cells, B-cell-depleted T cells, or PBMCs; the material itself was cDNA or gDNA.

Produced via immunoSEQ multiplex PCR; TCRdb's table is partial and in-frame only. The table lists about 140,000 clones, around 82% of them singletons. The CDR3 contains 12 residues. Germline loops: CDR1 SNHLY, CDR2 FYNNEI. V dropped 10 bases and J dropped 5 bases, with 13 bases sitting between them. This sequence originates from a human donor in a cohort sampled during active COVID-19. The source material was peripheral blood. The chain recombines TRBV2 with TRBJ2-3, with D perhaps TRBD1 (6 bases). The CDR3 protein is CATKKGVDTQYF. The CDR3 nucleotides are TGTGCCACTAAAAAGGGGGTAGATACGCAGTATTTT.